This TCR beta chain was captured by sequencing in a study of blood T cell repertoires in COVID-19. On the study more broadly: The study drew acute and convalescent COVID-19 samples from the United States, Italy and Spain. PBMCs, B-cell-depleted T cells, or T cells were the source of the cDNA or gDNA that made up the material.

Authors' data handling: Amplification with reference gene primers provided the estimates of nucleated cell counts. Profiled with immunoSEQ multiplex PCR; TCRdb holds only in-frame clones, not every one. For V, J and clone size, that table is used; D and trimming come from the DNA. The repertoire holds almost 55,000 clones, with around 86% as singletons. The CDR3 is 14 residues long. Deletions cut 5 bases from V and 4 bases from J, with 10 bases between. Germline assignment: CDR1 SGHNT and CDR2 YYREEE (reference sequence). This clonotype was sampled from a human donor in a cohort sampled during active COVID-19. Sequencing was performed on peripheral blood. This chain uses TRBV5-4 with TRBJ1-6; D is ambiguous. The CDR3 nucleotides are TGTGCCAGCAGGACCACAGAGTATAATTCACCCCTCCACTTT. Protein product: CASRTTEYNSPLHF.